A single sample gave rise to the 31 T cell receptor beta chains below, sequenced in a study of blood T cell repertoires in COVID-19. Here immunoSEQ multiplex PCR was the method, and the copy in TCRdb shows in-frame clones only, minus some. The sample carries about 200,000 clones, about 85% recorded once. Sample: peripheral blood. The receptor source for this set is a woman between 35 and 50 years old with COVID-19, enrolled during active disease.

V gene TRBV7-9 combines with J gene TRBJ1-2; 7 bases map to TRBD1. Losses at the gene ends were 1 base for V and 8 bases for J; bases not matched to a gene: 1. This CDR3 contains 12 residues. Germline assignment: CDR1 SEHNR and CDR2 FQNEAQ (reference sequence). CDR3 in amino acids: CASSLDRGGYTF. CDR3 in DNA: TGTGCCAGCAGCTTAGACAGGGGCGGCTACACCTTC. Full variable domain (outside the CDR3, taken from reference TRBV7-9 and TRBJ1-2): DTGVSQNPRHKITKRGQNVTFRCDPISEHNRLYWYRQTLGQGPEFLTYFQNEAQLEKSRLLSDRFSAERPKGSFSTLEIQRTEQGDSAMYLCASSLDRGGYTFGSGTRLTVV.

The chain couples TRBV5-1 to TRBJ2-7; a weak D match, TRBD1 (6 bases). The CDR3 totals 13 residues. V was clipped by 4 bases and J by 2 bases, with 10 bases between them. Germline V gives CDR1 SGHRS, CDR2 YFSETQ. This CDR3 reads CASSQQGTYEQYF. DNA of the CDR3: TGCGCCAGCAGCCAACAGGGCACCTACGAGCAGTACTTC.

This sequence joins TRBV4-2 and TRBJ1-5, with 7 nucleotides matching TRBD1. Germline loops: CDR1 LGHNA, CDR2 YNFKEQ. Trimming removed 1 base from V and 7 bases from J; junction bases left unmatched: 7. The CDR3 is 15 amino acids. CDR3 amino acids: CASSQGQGANQPQHF. Here the CDR3 DNA reads TGTGCCAGCAGCCAAGGACAGGGAGCAAACCAGCCCCAGCATTTT.

The chain joins TRBV6-5 to TRBJ2-2, with D possibly being TRBD2 (6 bases). V was clipped by 5 bases and J by 3 bases, with 13 bases between them. Germline V lookup: CDR1 MNHEY, CDR2 SVGAGI. The CDR3 length is 15 residues. The DNA of the CDR3 is TGTGCCAGCAGTACCTTCAGGGAGGACACCGGGGAGCTGTTTTTT. It codes for CASSTFREDTGELFF.

The CDR3 spells CASRPRERLNEQFF. Here the CDR3 DNA reads TGTGCCAGCAGACCGCGGGAGAGGCTCAATGAGCAGTTCTTC. The chain joins TRBV11-1 to TRBJ2-1, with 7 bases fitting TRBD2. The CDR3 consists of 14 residues. V gave up 6 bases and J gave up 6 bases; unmatched junction bases: 8. The germline CDR1 and CDR2 sequences are SGHAT and FQDESV (reference sequence).

The genes are TRBV9 and TRBJ2-5; TRBD2 is a possible D gene (5 bases). Trimming took 0 bases from V and 3 from J, leaving 9 bases between them. This CDR3 contains 14 residues. Per germline, CDR1 SGDLS and CDR2 YYNGEE. The CDR3 loop is CASSVGFGKETQYF. In DNA, the CDR3 is TGTGCCAGCAGCGTAGGGTTCGGGAAAGAGACCCAGTACTTC.

J is TRBJ1-5 and V is TRBV18; 12 bases map to TRBD1. This CDR3 has 18 residues. Germline assignment: CDR1 KGHSH and CDR2 LQKENI. The trim removed 3 bases at V and 2 bases at J, leaving 8 bases unmatched. The CDR3 region is CASSPPGQGAGGNQPQHF. CDR3 nucleotide sequence: TGTGCCAGCTCACCGCCGGGACAGGGGGCTGGGGGCAATCAGCCCCAGCATTTT.

This chain links TRBV3-1 (or the pseudogene TRBV3-2) with TRBJ2-7; 8 positions match TRBD2. J was trimmed by 4 bases and V by 0 bases; bases with no gene match: 8. Germline loops: CDR1 LGHDT, CDR2 YNNKEL (reference sequence). This CDR3 has 16 residues. CDR3 loop: CASSQDLVAGQYEQYF. The DNA for the CDR3 is TGTGCCAGCAGCCAAGATCTGGTAGCGGGGCAGTACGAGCAGTACTTC.

V gene TRBV10-1 combines with J gene TRBJ2-3; D perhaps matches TRBD2 (6 bases). Deletions cut 7 bases from V and 2 bases from J, with 16 bases between. The germline V gene has CDR1 WNHNN and CDR2 SYGVQD (reference sequence). The length of the CDR3 is 15 residues. The CDR3 DNA reads TGCGCCAGCATCCCGGAGGGGAGACACACAGATACGCAGTATTTT. Its translation is CASIPEGRHTDTQYF.

A few counts support this clone. This chain connects TRBV6-5 to TRBJ2-7; D gene uncertain. This CDR3 has 11 residues. Trimming shortened V by 2 bases and J by 5 bases, and 4 bases separated the two germline ends. CDR1 and CDR2 (germline): MNHEY, SVGAGI. The CDR3 nucleotides are TGTGCCAGCAGTTACCTTCACGAGCAGTACTTC. Translating it yields CASSYLHEQYF.

V is TRBV4-1 and J is TRBJ2-5, with a possible D match to TRBD1 (6 bases). The CDR3 extends over 12 amino acids. The germline CDR1 and CDR2 sequences are MGHRA and YSYEKL. Trimming took 10 bases from V and 2 from J, leaving 11 bases between them. CDR3 protein: CATSDRQETQYF. The CDR3 nucleotides read TGCGCCACCTCTGACAGGCAAGAGACCCAGTACTTC.

The CDR3 coding sequence is TGTGCCAGCAGCCAAGGGTCAGGGGCCTATGGCTACACCTTC. It specifies CASSQGSGAYGYTF. The rearrangement links TRBV3-1 (or the pseudogene TRBV3-2) to TRBJ1-2; tentative D call: TRBD1 (6 bases). V was pared by 1 base and J by 4 bases, with 10 bases between. Germline V gives CDR1 LGHDT, CDR2 YNNKEL (reference sequence). The CDR3 totals 14 residues.

The chain carries TRBV2 and TRBJ1-6; possibly TRBD1 for D (6 bases). The germline V gene has CDR1 SNHLY and CDR2 FYNNEI. The CDR3 sequence is 13 residues long. Trimming shortened V by 4 bases and J by 13 bases, and 14 bases separated the two germline ends. The CDR3 nucleotides read TGTGCCAGCAGTGGGACTGCTCAGGGGCCCCTCCACTTT. This encodes CASSGTAQGPLHF.

In DNA, the CDR3 is TGCAGCGTTAGGACAGTAGACTACAATGAGCAGTTCTTC. Its translation: CSVRTVDYNEQFF. The rearrangement joins TRBV29-1 to TRBJ2-1, with a possible D match to TRBD1 (6 bases). The CDR3 runs 13 residues. Germline V gives CDR1 SQVTM, CDR2 ANQGSEA. Trimming stripped 5 bases from V and 3 bases from J, with 11 bases between.

Notes on this clone: One end of the junction is discordant with germline, which a read error may explain. This chain uses TRBV5-4 with TRBJ2-3; 12 bases line up with TRBD1. Germline values: CDR1 SGHNT, CDR2 YYREEE (reference sequence). The CDR3 is made up of 14 amino acids. CDR3: CASGTGGVLSLWDF. The CDR3 nucleotides are TGTGCCAGTGGGACAGGGGGCGTTCTTAGCTTGTGGGATTTT.

The chain couples TRBV9 to TRBJ1-5; TRBD1 might be the D (6 bases). CDR1 is SGDLS and CDR2 is YYNGEE in the germline V gene. V was clipped by 4 bases and J by 9 bases, with 20 bases between them. This CDR3 is 15 amino acids long. In DNA form, the CDR3 reads TGTGCCAGCAGCCCTGATTCAGGGGTTAGCCTGCCCCAGCATTTT. The encoded protein is CASSPDSGVSLPQHF.

This clone was counted once. The same CDR3 is also encoded by other DNA sequences in this sample. The chain uses TRBV5-4 and TRBJ2-3; 8 bases map to TRBD2. The CDR3 is 15 amino acids. V shed 1 base and J 3 bases; nucleotides not matched to a gene: 4. Germline CDR1 SGHNT, CDR2 YYREEE (reference sequence). The CDR3 nucleotides read TGTGCCAGCAGCTTGAGAACTAGCGGAACAGATACGCAGTATTTT. This sequence encodes CASSLRTSGTDTQYF.

The rearrangement uses TRBV6-1 and TRBJ1-6; TRBD1 matches at 10 bases. The CDR3 has 18 amino acids. The germline V gene encodes CDR1 MNHNS and CDR2 SASEGT. The ends lost 0 bases at V and 4 bases at J; junction bases unmatched: 6. The chain's CDR3 is CASSEAKGQGPYNSPLHF. DNA of the CDR3: TGTGCCAGCAGTGAAGCGAAGGGACAGGGGCCTTATAATTCACCCCTCCACTTT.

The chain links TRBV5-3 to TRBJ2-4; tentative D call: TRBD2 (6 bases). TRBV5-3 carries the ORF label, with uncertain function. The CDR3 length is 15 residues. V was pared by 4 bases and J by 7 bases, with 18 bases between. For the CDR3, the DNA is TGTGCCAGAAGCAAGGGACTCGGGACTGAGAACATTCAGTACTTC. Its protein is CARSKGLGTENIQYF.

V usage is TRBV5-1 and J usage is TRBJ2-7, with 9 bases fitting TRBD1. Trimming cost V 4 bases and J 7 bases; bases outside gene matches: 9. The germline gives CDR1 SGHRS, CDR2 YFSETQ. The CDR3 is 14 amino acids. CDR3 loop: CASSRTGEGREQYF. The CDR3 region has the DNA TGCGCCAGCAGCCGGACAGGGGAGGGGCGGGAGCAGTACTTC.

The chain links TRBV15 to TRBJ2-3; 8 positions match TRBD2. The CDR3 runs to 16 residues. V gave up 1 base and J gave up 0 bases; unmatched junction bases: 3. The germline gives CDR1 LNHNV, CDR2 YYDKDF (reference sequence). The CDR3: CATSRALAGSTDTQYF. The CDR3 nucleotides are TGTGCCACCAGCAGAGCTTTAGCGGGGAGCACAGATACGCAGTATTTT.

This chain joins TRBV5-6 and TRBJ2-1, with D tentatively TRBD2 (5 bases). With 0 bases removed from V and 9 bases from J, the gap between germline ends came to 13 bases. The CDR3 has 14 residues. Germline CDR1 and CDR2: SGHDT and YYEEEE. The CDR3 sequence: CASSLALAQGEQFF. In DNA, the CDR3 is TGTGCCAGCAGCTTGGCATTAGCGCAAGGTGAGCAGTTCTTC.

For the CDR3, the DNA is TGTGCTAGTGGTTTGGGGGTAGCGGGGACACAAGAGACCCAGTACTTC. The encoded protein is CASGLGVAGTQETQYF. The V and J genes are TRBV12-5 and TRBJ2-5; 8 bases fit TRBD2. Trimming cost V 1 base and J 2 bases; bases outside gene matches: 6. Germline CDR1 and CDR2: LGHNT and FRNRAP. The CDR3 is made up of 16 amino acids. Filled out from reference TRBV12-5 and TRBJ2-5, the complete variable domain reads DARVTQTPRHKVTEMGQEVTMRCQPILGHNTVFWYRQTMMQGLELLAYFRNRAPLDDSGMPKDRFSAEMPDATLATLKIQPSEPRDSAVYFCASGLGVAGTQETQYFGPGTRLLVL.

This chain uses TRBV18 with TRBJ2-4; 10 positions agree with TRBD1. This CDR3 has 16 residues. Germline trimming cut 0 bases from V and 4 bases from J; bases unmatched to any gene: 3. Germline lookup yields CDR1 KGHSH and CDR2 LQKENI. Written as DNA, the CDR3 is TGTGCCAGCTCACCACCGAGACAGGGGGCGAAAAACATTCAGTACTTC. Its translation is CASSPPRQGAKNIQYF.

This chain joins TRBV6-5 and TRBJ1-2; a possible D gene is TRBD1 (5 bases). The V and J ends lost 4 bases and 4 bases respectively, with 16 bases between them. CDR3 length: 15 residues. The V gene's germline CDR1 is MNHEY and CDR2 SVGAGI. The CDR3 nucleotides read TGTGCCAGCAGTTGGCCTATTATGGGGGGCTATGGCTACACCTTC. Translated, it gives CASSWPIMGGYGYTF.

The gene calls are TRBV5-5 and TRBJ1-5, with 8 nucleotides matching TRBD1. Germline V lookup: CDR1 SGHKS, CDR2 YYEKEE (reference sequence). Unmatched junction bases numbered 13, after V lost 3 bases and J lost 8 bases. The CDR3 runs to 16 residues. This CDR3 reads CASSSTGAPGGKPQHF. The CDR3 DNA is TGTGCCAGCAGCTCGACAGGGGCCCCAGGTGGTAAGCCCCAGCATTTT.

Here the CDR3 reads CASSPLGTENEKLFF. The CDR3 coding sequence is TGTGCCAGCTCACCACTCGGGACAGAGAATGAAAAACTGTTTTTT. The chain employs TRBV18 and TRBJ1-4, with TRBD1 matching 7 bases. Looked up from germline, CDR1 is KGHSH and CDR2 is LQKENI. The V segment lost 1 base and the J segment 5 bases; nucleotides outside the gene matches: 4. This CDR3 comprises 15 residues.

The chain joins TRBV6-5 to TRBJ1-5; 8 bases agree with TRBD1. CDR1 and CDR2 (germline): MNHEY, SVGAGI. The V segment lost 6 bases and the J segment 5 bases; nucleotides outside the gene matches: 3. This CDR3 has 13 amino acids. The CDR3 nucleotides read TGTGCCAGCAGAGGACAGGGCGATCAGCCCCAGCATTTT. Its protein product is CASRGQGDQPQHF.

The gene calls are TRBV3-1 (or the pseudogene TRBV3-2) and TRBJ2-7, with TRBD2 identical over 10 bases. This CDR3 spans 15 amino acids. Germline CDR1 is LGHDT and CDR2 is YNNKEL (reference sequence). With 1 base clipped from V and 3 bases from J, the junction kept 3 bases outside the gene matches. CDR3 residues: CASSQGRTSGYEQYF. CDR3 nucleotide sequence: TGTGCCAGCAGCCAAGGACGGACTAGCGGCTACGAGCAGTACTTC.

V gene TRBV29-1 combines with J gene TRBJ2-3; no clear D gene. Germline CDR1 SQVTM, CDR2 ANQGSEA. The V end lost 4 bases, the J end lost 0 bases, and 8 bases lay between the germline ends. The CDR3 runs 13 residues. The CDR3 bases are TGCAGCGTTGGACATTCTAGCACAGATACGCAGTATTTT. The encoded protein is CSVGHSSTDTQYF.

This clone showed up just once. The V and J genes are TRBV2 and TRBJ2-3, with D tentatively TRBD1 (7 bases). The CDR3 runs 13 residues. The ends were cut back, 8 bases at V and 2 bases at J, with 11 bases in the middle. Germline loops: CDR1 SNHLY, CDR2 FYNNEI. The CDR3 region is CASQGGFTDTQYF. CDR3 in DNA: TGTGCCAGCCAGGGGGGTTTCACAGATACGCAGTATTTT.